One TCR beta chain is described in this entry. Its antigen is currently unknown. These data are taken from a study of shared clonotypes between healthy human individuals. Study observations and caveats: In having few donors, the study represented limited genetic and exposure-history diversity.

The junction had 8 bases not matched to a gene; V was cut back by 4 bases and J by 5 bases. This CDR3 is 14 amino acids long. Germline CDR1 and CDR2: SGHRS and YFSETQ. Deep-level assay runs were performed. The data were produced by immunoSEQ multiplex PCR, yet TCRdb's version contains in-frame clones alone and is incomplete. The repertoire consists of about 1.5 million clones, with more than 95% occurring once and the leading ten covering roughly 1.2%. This receptor was taken from a man aged 25-40 years in good health. The sequenced sample consisted of naive CD4+ T cells sorted from blood. Subset described: CD45RA+ positively selected. The chain recombines TRBV5-1 with TRBJ2-5; 7 nucleotides align to TRBD1. CDR3 amino acids: CASSETGLVETQYF. CDR3 sequence (DNA): TGCGCCAGCAGCGAGACAGGGTTGGTGGAGACCCAGTACTTC.